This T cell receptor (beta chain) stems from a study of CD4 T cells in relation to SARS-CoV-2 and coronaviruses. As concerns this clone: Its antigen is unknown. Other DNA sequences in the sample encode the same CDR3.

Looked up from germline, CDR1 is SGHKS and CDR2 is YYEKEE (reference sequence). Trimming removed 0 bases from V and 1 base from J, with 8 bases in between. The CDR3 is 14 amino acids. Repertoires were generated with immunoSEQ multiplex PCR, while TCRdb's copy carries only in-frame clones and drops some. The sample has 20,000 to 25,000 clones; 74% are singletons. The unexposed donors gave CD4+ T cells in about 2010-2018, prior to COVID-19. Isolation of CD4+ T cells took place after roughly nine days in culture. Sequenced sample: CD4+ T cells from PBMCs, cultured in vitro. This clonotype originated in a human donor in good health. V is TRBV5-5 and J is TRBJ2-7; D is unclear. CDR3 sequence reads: CASSLVGRSYEQYF. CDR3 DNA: TGTGCCAGCAGCTTGGTAGGCAGATCCTACGAGCAGTACTTC.